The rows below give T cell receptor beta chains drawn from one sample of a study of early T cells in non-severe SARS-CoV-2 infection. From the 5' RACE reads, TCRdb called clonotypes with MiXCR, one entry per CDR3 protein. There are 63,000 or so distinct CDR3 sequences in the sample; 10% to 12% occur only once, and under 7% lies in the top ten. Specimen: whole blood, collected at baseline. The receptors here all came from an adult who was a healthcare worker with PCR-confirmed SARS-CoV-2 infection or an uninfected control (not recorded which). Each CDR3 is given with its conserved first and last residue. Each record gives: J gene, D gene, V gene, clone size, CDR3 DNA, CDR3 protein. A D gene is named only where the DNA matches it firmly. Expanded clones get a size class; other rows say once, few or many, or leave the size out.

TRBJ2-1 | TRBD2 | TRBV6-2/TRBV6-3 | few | TGTGCCAGCAGTTACGCGGGAGCGGTGAATGAGCAGTTCTTC | CASSYAGAVNEQFF
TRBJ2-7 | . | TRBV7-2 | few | TGTGCCAGCAGCTTACGGGGAGAGTATCAGCAGTACTTC | CASSLRGEYQQYF
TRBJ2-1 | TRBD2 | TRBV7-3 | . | TGTGCCAGCAGCTTAGCACCATTCCTTAGCGGGAGCTCCTACAATGAGCAGTTCTTC | CASSLAPFLSGSSYNEQFF
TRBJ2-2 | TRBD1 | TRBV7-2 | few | TGTGCCAGCAGCTTATTCCCGCAGGGGGCTTCGAACACCGGGGAGCTGTTTTTT | CASSLFPQGASNTGELFF
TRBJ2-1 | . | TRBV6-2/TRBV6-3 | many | TGTGCCAGCAGTGCCCGGCCCGGGACAAATTACAATGAGCAGTTCTTC | CASSARPGTNYNEQFF
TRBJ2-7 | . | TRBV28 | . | TGTGCCAGCAGTCACAACGAGCAGTACTTC | CASSHNEQYF
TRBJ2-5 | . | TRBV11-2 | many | TGTGCCAGCAGCTTTTTCCCGGGGTCGGGAGAGACCCAGTACTTC | CASSFFPGSGETQYF
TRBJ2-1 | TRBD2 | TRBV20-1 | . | TGCAGTGTCACTAGCGGGAGGGCCACTGGTGAGCAGTTCTTC | CSVTSGRATGEQFF
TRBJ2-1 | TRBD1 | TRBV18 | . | TGTGCCAGCTCACCACCGCGGGACAGGGGGCATAATGAGCAGTTCTTC | CASSPPRDRGHNEQFF
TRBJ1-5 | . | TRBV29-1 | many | TGCAGCGTTGTTGCAGAGCGTAATCAGCCCCAGCATTTT | CSVVAERNQPQHF
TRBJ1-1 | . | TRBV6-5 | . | TGTGCCAGCAGTTACTCGATTCAGTCTCAAGCTTTCTTT | CASSYSIQSQAFF
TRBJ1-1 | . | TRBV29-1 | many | TGCAGCGTTGACTCCCGAAGGGCTTTCTTT | CSVDSRRAFF
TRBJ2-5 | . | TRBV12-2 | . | TGTGCAAGTCGCAACGATCGCGGGGGGCACTCCGAAGAGACCCAGTACTTC | CASRNDRGGHSEETQYF
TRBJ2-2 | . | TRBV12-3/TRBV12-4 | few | TGTGCCAGCAGTTCTAGACGGGAGCTGTTTTTT | CASSSRRELFF
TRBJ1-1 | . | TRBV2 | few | TGTGCCAGCAGTTTATCCTTAGACACTGAAGCTTTCTTT | CASSLSLDTEAFF
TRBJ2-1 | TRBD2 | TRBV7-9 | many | TGTGCCAGCAGTGAAGCGGGAGTTCGGAATGAGCAGTTCTTC | CASSEAGVRNEQFF
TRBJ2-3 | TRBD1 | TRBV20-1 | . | TGCAGTGCAGGGGGACAGCTCACAGATACGCAGTATTTT | CSAGGQLTDTQYF